This T cell receptor beta chain was recorded in a study of Ad26.COV2.S vaccination and SARS-CoV-2 variants. Points on this clone: Its antigen is unknown.

The germline V gene encodes CDR1 MNHEY and CDR2 SVGAGI. This CDR3 comprises 15 residues. Germline trimming cut 6 bases from V and 1 base from J; bases unmatched to any gene: 3. Treatment: 19 received Ad26.COV2.S at low or high dose, single or two shots; 5 received placebo; per-sample allocation not given. Each sample was drawn 63 days after the first injection (of vaccine or placebo). Study results and caveats: Substantial breadth was reportedly displayed by spike-specific CD8+ and CD4+ T cell responses after vaccination. Analytic work on TCR breadth and depth might have understated the full extent of total T cell responses.

The protocol was immunoSEQ multiplex PCR, while the TCRdb copy is restricted to in-frame clones and leaves out a portion. This sample has approximately 460,000 clones, with 70% to 90% found just once. The sequence derives from a person between 18 and 60 years old who received the Ad26.COV2.S COVID-19 vaccine or a placebo. The material was peripheral blood, obtained in a trial of Ad26.COV2.S vaccine versus placebo. The V gene is TRBV6-5, the J gene TRBJ2-6, with 7 bases identical to TRBD1. CDR3 region: CASRDRVSGANVLTF. The DNA of the CDR3 is TGTGCCAGCAGAGACAGGGTTTCTGGGGCCAACGTCCTGACTTTC.